Sequencing of this T cell receptor beta chain was carried out in a study of CD8 T cells in ankylosing spondylitis. This clonotype was recorded many times. Antigen unknown. Whole-study findings and limits: Relatively rare in peripheral blood, disease-linked clones were also CD8+. Several of the motif variants were reported before in synovial fluid and blood from reactive arthritis. Apparently characteristic of ankylosing spondylitis blood was a TCR beta motif (roughly eight highly homologous variants). The clones that were linked to disease were reported to be significantly enriched in matched synovial fluid samples from ankylosing spondylitis patients.

TCR beta libraries were made by quantitative 5'-RACE with molecular barcodes. TCRdb independently ran MiXCR on the 5' RACE reads; one entry per CDR3 protein. The profile shows fewer than 500,000 distinct CDR3 sequences, about a fifth of them singletons. V gave up 0 bases and J gave up 6 bases; unmatched junction bases: 0. CDR3 length equals 14 residues. Per germline, CDR1 SGHRS and CDR2 YFSETQ. The sequenced sample was blood, either unsorted or a sorted T cell fraction (not recorded which). The chain carries TRBV5-1 and TRBJ2-2; 9 bases agree with TRBD2. The sequence derives from a male donor with ankylosing spondylitis. As DNA, the CDR3 is TGCGCCAGCAGCTTGGGACTAGCGGCCGGGGAGCTGTTTTTT. This codes for CASSLGLAAGELFF.